Listed here are 2 T cell receptor beta chains from one sample, sequenced in a study of blood T cells in healthy people across ages. Sample-barcoded 5' priming and a J-beta primer mix drove a second PCR of 7 to 11 cycles. TCRdb fed the 5' RACE reads into MiXCR, producing one record per CDR3 protein. Of approximately 1.5 million distinct CDR3 sequences listed, around 36% are singletons. Specimen: blood. These receptors were obtained from a woman aged 25-40 years in good health.

The CDR3 reads CASSNGPVATDTQYF. CDR3 DNA: TGTGCCAGCAGCAATGGACCGGTAGCCACAGATACGCAGTATTTT. The gene calls are TRBV7-7 and TRBJ2-3; D ambiguous. V was pared by 5 bases and J by 2 bases, with 14 bases between. The germline V gene encodes CDR1 SSHAT and CDR2 FNYEAQ (reference sequence). The CDR3 loop spans 15 amino acids.

The V gene is TRBV20-1, the J gene TRBJ2-7; D is possibly TRBD2 (5 bases). V was clipped by 5 bases and J by 6 bases, with 20 bases between them. Germline V CDR1 and CDR2: DFQATT, SNEGSKA (reference sequence). This CDR3 is 14 amino acids long. Written as DNA, the CDR3 is TGCAGTGCTCATCAACTAGTGGGGAGCTCCGAGCAGTACTTC. As protein: CSAHQLVGSSEQYF.